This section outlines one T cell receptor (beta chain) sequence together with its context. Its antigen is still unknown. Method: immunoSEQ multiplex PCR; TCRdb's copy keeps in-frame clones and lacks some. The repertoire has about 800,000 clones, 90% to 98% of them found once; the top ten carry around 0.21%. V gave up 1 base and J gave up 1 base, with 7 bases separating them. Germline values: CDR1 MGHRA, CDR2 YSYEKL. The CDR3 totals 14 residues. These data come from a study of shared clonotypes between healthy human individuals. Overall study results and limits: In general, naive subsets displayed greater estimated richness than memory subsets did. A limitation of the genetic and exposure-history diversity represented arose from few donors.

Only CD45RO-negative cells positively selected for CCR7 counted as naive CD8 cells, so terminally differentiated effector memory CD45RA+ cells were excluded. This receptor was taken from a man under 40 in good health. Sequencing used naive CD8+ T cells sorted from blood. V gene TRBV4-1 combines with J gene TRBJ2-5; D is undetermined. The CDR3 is CASSQVILQETQYF. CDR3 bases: TGCGCCAGCAGCCAAGTTATCCTCCAAGAGACCCAGTACTTC.